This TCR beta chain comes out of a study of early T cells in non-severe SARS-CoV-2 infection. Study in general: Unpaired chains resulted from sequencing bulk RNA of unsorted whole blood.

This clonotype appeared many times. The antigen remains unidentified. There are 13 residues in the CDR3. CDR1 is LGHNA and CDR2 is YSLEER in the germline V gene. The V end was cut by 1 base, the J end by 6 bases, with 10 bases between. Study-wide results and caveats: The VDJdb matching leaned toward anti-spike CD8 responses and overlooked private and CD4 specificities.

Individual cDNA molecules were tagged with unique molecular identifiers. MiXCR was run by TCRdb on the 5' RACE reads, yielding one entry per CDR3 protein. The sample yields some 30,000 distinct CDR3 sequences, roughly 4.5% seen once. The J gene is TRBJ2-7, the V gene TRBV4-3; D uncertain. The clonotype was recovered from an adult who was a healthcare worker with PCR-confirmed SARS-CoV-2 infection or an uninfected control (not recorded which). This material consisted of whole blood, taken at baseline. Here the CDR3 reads CASSQGIGAEQYF. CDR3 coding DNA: TGCGCCAGCAGCCAAGGTATAGGAGCCGAGCAGTACTTC.